This TCR beta chain comes out of a study of cytomegalovirus exposure and HLA in healthy donors. Study-wide points: V- and J-gene trimming in TCR beta was tied to a missense DCLRE1C variant by an analysis performed later. Cytomegalovirus-associated TCR beta chains were listed, numbering over 150.

This CDR3 spans 14 amino acids. V trimming: 7 bases; J trimming: 4 bases; junction bases outside the gene matches: 5. Germline V CDR1 and CDR2: LNHDA, SQIVND (reference sequence). Primers: 60 Vbeta forward and 13 Jbeta reverse. Generated by immunoSEQ multiplex PCR, the TCRdb table keeps only in-frame clones and is missing some. The sample has 200,000 to 250,000 clones; more than 75% are singletons. Note on this clone: What it binds is not known.

The receptor was derived from a woman aged 40 to 50 in good health and CMV-seropositive. Sequencing was carried out using PBMCs. The chain joins TRBV19 to TRBJ1-2, with TRBD1 identical over 11 bases. CDR3 nucleotides: TGTGCCAGTACGGACAGGGGGCTCGTCTATGGCTACACCTTC. Encoded protein: CASTDRGLVYGYTF.